This passage covers 26 T cell receptor beta chains from one sample sequenced in a study of blood T cell repertoires in COVID-19. TCRdb's copy holds only in-frame clones and misses some; the assay was immunoSEQ multiplex PCR. The sample holds 250,000 to 300,000 clones; 80% to 90% are singletons and the top ten take around 6%. The material sequenced was peripheral blood. The receptor set was obtained from a man aged 80 or over with acute or convalescent COVID-19.

The CDR3 DNA sequence: TGTGCCAGCAGCCAGGAGGGGAACCAAGAGACCCAGTACTTC. Translation: CASSQEGNQETQYF. The chain has TRBV7-9 and TRBJ2-5; weak D call: TRBD2 (6 bases). Trimming removed 5 bases at V and 0 bases at J, with 10 bases between. The CDR3 covers 14 residues. Germline-derived CDR1 and CDR2 are SEHNR and FQNEAQ (reference sequence).

The chain is built from TRBV9 and TRBJ2-5; D is ambiguous. The CDR3 is made up of 13 amino acids. Germline lookup yields CDR1 SGDLS and CDR2 YYNGEE. V gave up 0 bases and J gave up 5 bases, with 8 bases separating them. The CDR3 sequence: CASSVAPAETQYF. The DNA for the CDR3 is TGTGCCAGCAGCGTAGCTCCAGCGGAGACCCAGTACTTC.

The rearrangement uses TRBV6-4 and TRBJ2-7, with 9 positions matching TRBD1. Trimming cost V 5 bases and J 2 bases; bases outside gene matches: 7. This CDR3 contains 15 residues. The germline gives CDR1 MRHNA, CDR2 SNTAGT. CDR3 sequence (DNA): TGTGCCAGCAGTCCTCCCCGGACAGGGGCCTACGAGCAGTACTTC. This encodes CASSPPRTGAYEQYF.

The gene calls are TRBV7-9 and TRBJ2-7, with D possibly matching TRBD1 (5 bases). Trimming took off 3 bases at V and 3 bases at J, with 12 bases between the two ends. Germline CDR1 reads SEHNR; CDR2 reads FQNEAQ (reference sequence). The CDR3 loop spans 14 amino acids. The CDR3 DNA reads as TGTGCCAGCAGCTTGGGGCAGCCGAGCTACGAGCAGTACTTC. Encoded protein: CASSLGQPSYEQYF.

The rearrangement joins TRBV18 to TRBJ1-4; 9 bases agree with TRBD1. Germline values: CDR1 KGHSH, CDR2 LQKENI. The CDR3 extends over 17 amino acids. The J segment lost 5 bases and the V segment lost 5 bases, leaving 12 bases of the junction unmatched. The CDR3: CASSKDRPGQGNEKLFF. CDR3 bases: TGTGCCAGCTCAAAAGATCGACCGGGACAGGGCAATGAAAAACTGTTTTTT.

The chain uses TRBV2 and TRBJ2-7, with a tentative D call TRBD2 (6 bases). CDR3 length equals 15 residues. Deletions cut 3 bases from V and 0 bases from J, with 12 bases between. Per the germline V gene, CDR1 is SNHLY and CDR2 is FYNNEI. As DNA, the CDR3 is TGTGCCAGCAGTGAGGGGACTGTTAGCTCCTACGAGCAGTACTTC. The encoded protein is CASSEGTVSSYEQYF.

The chain has TRBV2 and TRBJ1-2; unclear D gene. Germline V lookup: CDR1 SNHLY, CDR2 FYNNEI. This CDR3 comprises 14 residues. Trimming took off 8 bases at V and 2 bases at J, with 15 bases between the two ends. CDR3 in DNA: TGTGCCAGCGCGGGGAGGCCCCCAAACTATGGCTACACCTTC. Its protein is CASAGRPPNYGYTF.

This clone was picked up a small number of times. The chain links TRBV6-6 to TRBJ1-2; a weak D match, TRBD1 (5 bases). V lost 7 bases, J lost 8 bases, and 17 bases lay in between. CDR3 length: 13 amino acids. Germline CDR1 MNHNY, CDR2 SVGAGI (reference sequence). CDR3 bases: TGTGCCAGCAAATTGGGAATGGAGGGGGGCTACACCTTC. This sequence encodes CASKLGMEGGYTF.

V gene TRBV28 combines with J gene TRBJ2-7; TRBD1 matches at 8 bases. This CDR3 is 15 amino acids long. The V gene end was trimmed by 6 bases and the J gene end by 0 bases; junction bases not matched to a gene: 7. Per germline, CDR1 MDHEN and CDR2 SYDVKM. CDR3 amino acids: CASSTITGGSYEQYF. CDR3 sequence (DNA): TGTGCCAGCAGCACCATCACAGGGGGCTCCTACGAGCAGTACTTC. The whole variable domain, remainder taken from reference TRBV28 and TRBJ2-7, is DVKVTQSSRYLVKRTGEKVFLECVQDMDHENMFWYRQDPGLGLRLIYFSYDVKMKEKGDIPEGYSVSREKKERFSLILESASTNQTSMYLCASSTITGGSYEQYFGPGTRLTVT.

The CDR3 sequence is CASTLLGIYEQFF. CDR3 sequence (DNA): TGTGCCAGCACCCTACTAGGAATATATGAGCAGTTCTTC. This rearrangement joins TRBV12-3 or TRBV12-4 to TRBJ2-1, with D possibly matching TRBD2 (5 bases). V was shortened by 7 bases and J by 8 bases, with 15 bases between the two germline ends. CDR3 size: 13 residues.

The rearrangement links TRBV3-1 (or the pseudogene TRBV3-2) to TRBJ2-7; TRBD2 is a possible D gene (7 bases). Germline loops: CDR1 LGHDT, CDR2 YNNKEL (reference sequence). The CDR3 sequence is 14 residues long. Trimming took 2 bases from V and 5 from J, leaving 13 bases between them. Written as DNA, the CDR3 is TGTGCCAGCAGCCAAAGGGGGGGGTTCGACGAGCAGTACTTC. It specifies CASSQRGGFDEQYF.

The CDR3 DNA follows: TGCAGCGTCTCCCTCCTAGCGGGATCAGATACGCAGTATTTT. Translated, it gives CSVSLLAGSDTQYF. This rearrangement joins TRBV29-1 to TRBJ2-3; 9 bases align to TRBD2. CDR1 and CDR2 from the germline V gene are SQVTM and ANQGSEA. The CDR3 runs 14 residues. Unmatched junction bases numbered 8, after V lost 6 bases and J lost 4 bases.

The chain links TRBV10-2 to TRBJ2-4; TRBD2 matches at 7 bases. Trimming cost V 2 bases and J 0 bases; bases outside gene matches: 7. Per germline, CDR1 WSHSY and CDR2 SAAADI. The CDR3 sequence is 17 residues long. This CDR3 reads CASSEIGGGVAKNIQYF. The CDR3, as DNA: TGCGCCAGCAGTGAGATAGGCGGGGGTGTAGCCAAAAACATTCAGTACTTC.

The V call is TRBV5-5, the J call TRBJ2-7; D not resolved. The ends were cut back, 4 bases at V and 4 bases at J, with 6 bases in the middle. This CDR3 is 11 amino acids long. In germline, CDR1 is SGHKS, CDR2 YYEKEE (reference sequence). The CDR3 bases are TGTGCCAGCAGCGCCGAGTACGAGCAGTACTTC. This sequence encodes CASSAEYEQYF.

The V call is TRBV20-1, the J call TRBJ1-1; the D gene is possibly TRBD1 (5 bases). This CDR3 spans 11 amino acids. V gave up 5 bases and J gave up 7 bases, with 11 bases separating them. Germline loops: CDR1 DFQATT, CDR2 SNEGSKA (reference sequence). CDR3 bases: TGCAGTGCTCCAGACGGACATGAAGCTTTCTTT. Encoded protein: CSAPDGHEAFF.

The chain joins TRBV23-1 to TRBJ2-7, with 9 bases identical to TRBD1. TRBV23-1 is given ORF status, its function remaining uncertain. The CDR3 consists of 16 residues. The V and J ends lost 3 bases and 5 bases, in that order; junction bases with no gene match: 11. CDR3 loop: CASSHPYRDRDHEQYF. CDR3 sequence (DNA): TGCGCCAGCAGTCACCCGTACCGGGACAGGGACCACGAGCAGTACTTC.

The V and J genes are TRBV6-2 or TRBV6-3 and TRBJ2-7; 10 positions agree with TRBD2. V gave up 2 bases and J gave up 2 bases; unmatched junction bases: 15. The CDR3 runs to 19 residues. Germline V gene data show CDR1 as MNHEY and CDR2 as SVGEGT. Here the CDR3 DNA reads TGTGCCAGCAGTTACCAGCAACAGGGGGGTAGCGGGAGGACCTACGAGCAGTACTTC. This gives the protein CASSYQQQGGSGRTYEQYF.

The chain combines TRBV27 with TRBJ2-7, with 7 nucleotides matching TRBD1. Trimming took 1 base from V and 4 from J; bases not matched to a gene: 10. The germline V gene encodes CDR1 MNHEY and CDR2 SMNVEV (reference sequence). The CDR3 contains 16 residues. This CDR3 is CASSLLQGVKGYEQYF. CDR3 DNA: TGTGCCAGCAGTTTATTGCAGGGGGTGAAAGGGTACGAGCAGTACTTC.

This clone was seen only once. V is TRBV4-1 and J is TRBJ2-7, with D tentatively TRBD1 (6 bases). The V end was cut by 6 bases, the J end by 4 bases, with 13 bases between. The germline V gene has CDR1 MGHRA and CDR2 YSYEKL. CDR3 length: 13 amino acids. The CDR3 region is CASRGGALYEQYF. The CDR3, as DNA: TGCGCCAGCAGAGGGGGAGCCCTTTACGAGCAGTACTTC.

The rearrangement joins TRBV6-5 to TRBJ1-3; perhaps TRBD1 as D (5 bases). V shed 0 bases and J shed 6 bases, with 9 bases lying between them. Per the germline V gene, CDR1 is MNHEY and CDR2 is SVGAGI. This CDR3 region has 14 residues. The CDR3, as DNA: TGTGCCAGCAGTTACTCTACCAGGGAAAACACCATATATTTT. Amino acid sequence: CASSYSTRENTIYF.

This clone was detected only a few times. V is TRBV11-2 and J is TRBJ2-2; 7 positions match TRBD2. With V trimmed by 2 bases and J by 4 bases, 1 base remained unmatched. The CDR3 runs 14 residues. The germline V gene has CDR1 SGHAT and CDR2 FQNNGV. As DNA, the CDR3 is TGTGCCAGCAGCTTAACGGGGGGCACCGGGGAGCTGTTTTTT. This translates into CASSLTGGTGELFF. The full variable domain, with the rest looked up from reference TRBV11-2 and TRBJ2-2, is EAGVAQSPRYKIIEKRQSVAFWCNPISGHATLYWYQQILGQGPKLLIQFQNNGVVDDSQLPKDRFSAERLKGVDSTLKIQPAKLEDSAVYLCASSLTGGTGELFFGEGSRLTVL.

The rearrangement uses TRBV10-3 and TRBJ1-5; 7 nucleotides agree with TRBD1. The ends lost 2 bases at V and 5 bases at J; junction bases unmatched: 3. Germline V lookup: CDR1 ENHRY, CDR2 SYGVKD. This CDR3 is built from 14 residues. CDR3 bases: TGTGCCATCAGTGAGAGTAGGGGGCATCAGCCCCAGCATTTT. It encodes CAISESRGHQPQHF.

The chain employs TRBV2 and TRBJ2-7; TRBD1 agrees at 7 bases. This CDR3 is 12 amino acids long. V shed 8 bases and J 6 bases; nucleotides not matched to a gene: 7. From germline, CDR1 is SNHLY and CDR2 FYNNEI. DNA for the CDR3: TGTGCCAGCGACAGGGCTGTGGGCGAGCAGTACTTC. Translating it yields CASDRAVGEQYF.

This clone was seen once. The gene calls are TRBV3-1 (or the pseudogene TRBV3-2) and TRBJ2-7, with 9 bases matching TRBD2. Per germline, CDR1 LGHDT and CDR2 YNNKEL (reference sequence). This CDR3 has 14 amino acids. Trimming took 3 bases from V and 7 from J; bases not matched to a gene: 7. The CDR3 spells CASSHGGGASEQYF. For the CDR3, the DNA is TGTGCCAGCAGCCATGGCGGGGGGGCCTCGGAGCAGTACTTC.

The CDR3 nucleotides read TGTGCCAGTAGTATAGATCGGACAGGTACTAGCTACGAGCAGTACTTC. Its protein is CASSIDRTGTSYEQYF. The chain carries TRBV19 and TRBJ2-7; 7 bases are a match to TRBD1. CDR1 is LNHDA and CDR2 is SQIVND in the germline V gene (reference sequence). The CDR3 covers 16 residues. Trimming at V came to 0 bases and at J to 3 bases, leaving 8 bases not matched to a gene.

The rearrangement links TRBV19 to TRBJ2-4, with TRBD1 as a possible D gene (5 bases). The CDR3 totals 16 residues. V gave up 5 bases and J gave up 0 bases, with 14 bases separating them. In germline, CDR1 is LNHDA, CDR2 SQIVND (reference sequence). The CDR3 loop is CASSLSTEIAKNIQYF. CDR3 nucleotide sequence: TGTGCCAGTAGTCTATCGACAGAAATAGCCAAAAACATTCAGTACTTC.